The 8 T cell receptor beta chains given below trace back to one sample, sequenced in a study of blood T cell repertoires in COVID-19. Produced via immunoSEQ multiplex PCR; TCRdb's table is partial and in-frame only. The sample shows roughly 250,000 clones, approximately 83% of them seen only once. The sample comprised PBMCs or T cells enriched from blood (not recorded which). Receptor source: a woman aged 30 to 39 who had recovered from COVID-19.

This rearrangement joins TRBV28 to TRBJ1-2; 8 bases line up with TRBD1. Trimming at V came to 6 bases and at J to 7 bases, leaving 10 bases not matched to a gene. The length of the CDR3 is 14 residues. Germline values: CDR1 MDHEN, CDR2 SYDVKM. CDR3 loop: CASRYPTGEIGYTF. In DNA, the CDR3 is TGTGCCAGCAGATACCCGACAGGGGAAATTGGCTACACCTTC.

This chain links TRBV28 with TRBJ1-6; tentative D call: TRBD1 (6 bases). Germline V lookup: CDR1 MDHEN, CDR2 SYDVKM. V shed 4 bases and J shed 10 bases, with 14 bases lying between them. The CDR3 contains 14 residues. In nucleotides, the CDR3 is TGTGCCAGCAGTTCCGGCAGGGGTAACTCACCCCTCCACTTT. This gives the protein CASSSGRGNSPLHF.

In nucleotides, the CDR3 is TGCGCCAGCAGTCCCAAGGGCGGTAGCGGGAAGTATACGCAGTATTTT. This encodes CASSPKGGSGKYTQYF. The chain is built from TRBV10-1 and TRBJ2-3; 8 bases map to TRBD2. V lost 5 bases, J lost 7 bases, and 14 bases stayed unmatched. CDR1 and CDR2 from the germline V gene are WNHNN and SYGVQD (reference sequence). The CDR3 length is 16 residues.

CDR3 in DNA: TGCGCCAGCAGCTTGGGTCAGGGAGGTAGCAAAGAGACCCAGTACTTC. As protein: CASSLGQGGSKETQYF. The V and J genes are TRBV5-1 and TRBJ2-5, with TRBD2 as a possible D gene (6 bases). This CDR3 comprises 16 residues. From germline, CDR1 is SGHRS and CDR2 YFSETQ. V was trimmed by 0 bases and J by 3 bases, leaving 15 bases between them.

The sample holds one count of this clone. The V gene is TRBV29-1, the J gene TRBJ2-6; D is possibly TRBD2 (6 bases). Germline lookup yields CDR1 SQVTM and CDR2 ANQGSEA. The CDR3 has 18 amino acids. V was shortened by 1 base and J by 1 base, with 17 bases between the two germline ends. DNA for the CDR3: TGCAGCGTTGAAGCGGTGCCAGGGACTGTTTCTGGGGCCAACGTCCTGACTTTC. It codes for CSVEAVPGTVSGANVLTF.

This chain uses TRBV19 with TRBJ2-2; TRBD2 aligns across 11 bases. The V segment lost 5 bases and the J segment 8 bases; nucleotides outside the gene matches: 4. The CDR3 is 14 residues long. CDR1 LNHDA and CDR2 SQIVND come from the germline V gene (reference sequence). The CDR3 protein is CASSSLAGVGELFF. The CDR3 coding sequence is TGTGCCAGTAGTTCACTAGCGGGGGTAGGGGAGCTGTTTTTT.

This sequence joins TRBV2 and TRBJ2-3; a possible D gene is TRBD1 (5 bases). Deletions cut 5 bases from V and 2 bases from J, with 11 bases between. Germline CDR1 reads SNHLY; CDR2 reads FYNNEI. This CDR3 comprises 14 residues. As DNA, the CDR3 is TGTGCCAGCAGTCGGACAAGGAACACAGATACGCAGTATTTT. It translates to CASSRTRNTDTQYF.

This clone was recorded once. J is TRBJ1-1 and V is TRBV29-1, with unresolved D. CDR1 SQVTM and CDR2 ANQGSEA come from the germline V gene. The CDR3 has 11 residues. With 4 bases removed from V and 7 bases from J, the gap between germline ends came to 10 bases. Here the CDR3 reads CSVVTGYEAFF. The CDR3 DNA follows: TGCAGCGTTGTAACGGGGTATGAAGCTTTCTTT.